This T cell receptor (beta chain) is drawn from a study of blood T cell repertoires in COVID-19. TCRdb's table, derived via immunoSEQ multiplex PCR, lists solely in-frame clones and lacks some. Altogether roughly 250,000 clones are present, approximately 83% being singletons, with the ten largest covering approximately 4.4%. The germline V gene encodes CDR1 LGHDT and CDR2 YNNKEL (reference sequence). Trimming pared 4 bases from V and 0 bases from J, leaving 13 bases between. This CDR3 has 16 amino acids. Source material: peripheral blood. The chain recombines TRBV3-1 (or the pseudogene TRBV3-2) with TRBJ1-3; TRBD1 might be the D (5 bases). The source of this sequence is a man in his forties or fifties with active or convalescent COVID-19. The CDR3 is CASSPIWGGSGNTIYF. The CDR3 DNA reads TGTGCCAGCAGCCCAATCTGGGGGGGCTCTGGAAACACCATATATTTT.